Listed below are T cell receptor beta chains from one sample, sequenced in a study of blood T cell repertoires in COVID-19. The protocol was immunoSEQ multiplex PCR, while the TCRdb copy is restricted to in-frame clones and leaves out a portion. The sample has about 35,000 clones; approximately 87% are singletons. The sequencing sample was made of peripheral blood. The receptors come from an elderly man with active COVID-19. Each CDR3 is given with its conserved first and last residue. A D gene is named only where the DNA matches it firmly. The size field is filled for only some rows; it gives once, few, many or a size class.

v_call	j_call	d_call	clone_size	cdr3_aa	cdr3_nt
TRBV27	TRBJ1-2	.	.	CASSLRQVNYGYTF	TGTGCCAGCAGTCTTAGACAGGTTAACTATGGCTACACCTTC
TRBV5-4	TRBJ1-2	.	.	CASSLELRRDYGYTF	TGTGCCAGCAGCTTGGAACTGAGACGGGACTATGGCTACACCTTC
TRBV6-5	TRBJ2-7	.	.	CASSWQGRRYEQYF	TGTGCCAGCAGTTGGCAGGGGCGAAGGTACGAGCAGTACTTC
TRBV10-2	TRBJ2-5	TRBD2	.	CASSESRTSRGPKETQYF	TGCGCCAGCAGTGAGTCGCGGACTAGCCGGGGACCAAAAGAGACCCAGTACTTC
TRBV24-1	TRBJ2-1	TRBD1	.	CATSDLQGESYNEQFF	TGTGCCACCAGTGATTTGCAGGGGGAGTCCTACAATGAGCAGTTCTTC
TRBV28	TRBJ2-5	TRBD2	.	CASSPRLAVQETQYF	TGTGCCAGCAGTCCCAGACTAGCGGTCCAAGAGACCCAGTACTTC
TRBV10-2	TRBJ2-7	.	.	CASSPSEPWAYSYEQYF	TGCGCCAGCTCCCCTAGCGAACCGTGGGCTTACTCCTACGAGCAGTACTTC
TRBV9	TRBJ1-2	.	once	CASSVGGVYGYTF	TGTGCCAGCAGCGTCGGGGGGGTCTATGGCTACACCTTC
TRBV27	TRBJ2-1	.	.	CASSQTRFGEQFF	TGTGCCAGCAGCCAAACTAGATTCGGGGAGCAGTTCTTC
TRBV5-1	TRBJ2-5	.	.	CASSLGTQETQYF	TGCGCCAGCAGCTTGGGTACTCAAGAGACCCAGTACTTC
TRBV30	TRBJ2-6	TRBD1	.	CALRSRTGVSGANVLTF	TGTGCCTTACGTTCAAGGACAGGGGTCTCTGGGGCCAACGTCCTGACTTTC
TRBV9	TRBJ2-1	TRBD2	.	CASSPTGLAYEQFF	TGTGCCAGCAGCCCAACGGGACTAGCTTATGAGCAGTTCTTC
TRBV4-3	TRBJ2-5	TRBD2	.	CASSQETGLAGWETQYF	TGCGCCAGCAGCCAAGAAACCGGCCTAGCGGGATGGGAGACCCAGTACTTC
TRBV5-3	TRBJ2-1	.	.	CARSSTCLSSYNEQFF	TGTGCCAGAAGCTCGACTTGCCTCAGCTCCTACAATGAGCAGTTCTTC
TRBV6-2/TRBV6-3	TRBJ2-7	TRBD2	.	CASSWRFGSGSYEQYF	TGTGCCAGCAGTTGGAGGTTCGGTAGCGGGAGCTACGAGCAGTACTTC
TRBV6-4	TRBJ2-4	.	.	CASCIGAARVNSKNIQYF	TGTGCCAGCTGCATCGGAGCAGCCCGGGTTAATTCCAAAAACATTCAGTACTTC
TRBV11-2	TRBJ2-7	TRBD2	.	CASSLALAGGPGLYEQYF	TGTGCCAGCAGCTTAGCCCTAGCGGGAGGACCTGGCCTCTACGAGCAGTACTTC